This T cell receptor beta chain was identified during a study of blood T cell repertoires in COVID-19. Study-level information: PBMCs, B-cell-depleted T cells, or T cells provided the cDNA or gDNA that made up the material.

Sequencing used immunoSEQ multiplex PCR; TCRdb keeps in-frame clones, though not all of them. The sample has approximately 170,000 clones; about 88% are singletons. Germline V gene data show CDR1 as SEHNR and CDR2 as FQNEAQ (reference sequence). Trimming removed 5 bases from V and 1 base from J, with 14 bases in between. The CDR3 runs to 15 residues. Sequencing input: peripheral blood. The chain combines TRBV7-9 with TRBJ2-5; a weak D match, TRBD2 (6 bases). This clonotype was sampled from a man in his thirties or forties with acute or convalescent COVID-19. This CDR3 reads CASSLNSGSQETQYF. The DNA for the CDR3 is TGTGCCAGCAGCCTCAATTCCGGGAGCCAAGAGACCCAGTACTTC. Drawing the rest from reference TRBV7-9 and TRBJ2-5, the complete variable domain is DTGVSQNPRHKITKRGQNVTFRCDPISEHNRLYWYRQTLGQGPEFLTYFQNEAQLEKSRLLSDRFSAERPKGSFSTLEIQRTEQGDSAMYLCASSLNSGSQETQYFGPGTRLLVL.